The sample holds one count of the clone carrying this T cell receptor (beta chain). What it binds is not known. Germline CDR1 is KGHSH and CDR2 is LQKENI. V shed 6 bases, J shed 4 bases, and the junction held 7 bases outside the gene matches. The CDR3 has 16 amino acids. These data are taken from a study of T cell responses to AZD1222 COVID-19 vaccine. Study-wide findings and caveats: Spike-wide coverage was observed for vaccine-associated CD4 TCRs, with dominant responses at 160-218 and 743-854.

Here immunoSEQ multiplex PCR was the method, and the copy in TCRdb shows in-frame clones only, minus some. The data contain approximately 90,000 clones, just over 90% of them singletons. This TCR derives from an adult in good health. The gene calls are TRBV18 and TRBJ2-2; TRBD2 aligns across 11 bases. The sample here was peripheral blood, taken on day 0 of AZD1222 vaccination. The CDR3 is CASSQLAGETTGELFF. The CDR3 DNA reads TGTGCCAGCTCCCAACTAGCGGGAGAGACCACCGGGGAGCTGTTTTTT.